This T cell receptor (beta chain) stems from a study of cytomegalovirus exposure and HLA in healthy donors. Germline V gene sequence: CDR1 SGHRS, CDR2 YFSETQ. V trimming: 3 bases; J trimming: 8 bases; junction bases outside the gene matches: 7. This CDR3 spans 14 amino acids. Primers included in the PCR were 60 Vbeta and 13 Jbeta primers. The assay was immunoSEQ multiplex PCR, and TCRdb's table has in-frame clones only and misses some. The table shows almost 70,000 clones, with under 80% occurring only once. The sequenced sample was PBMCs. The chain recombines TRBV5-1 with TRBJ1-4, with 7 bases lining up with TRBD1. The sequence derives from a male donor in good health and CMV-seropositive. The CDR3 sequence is CASSSSTGQEKLFF. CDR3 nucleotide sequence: TGCGCCAGCAGCTCCTCGACAGGGCAGGAAAAACTGTTTTTT. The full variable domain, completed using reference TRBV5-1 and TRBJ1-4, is KAGVTQTPRYLIKTRGQQVTLSCSPISGHRSVSWYQQTPGQGLQFLFEYFSETQRNKGNFPGRFSGRQFSNSRSEMNVSTLELGDSALYLCASSSSTGQEKLFFGSGTQLSVL.